These 20 T cell receptor beta chains were all obtained from the same sample, sequenced in a study of cytomegalovirus exposure and HLA in healthy donors. Some clones are missing from TCRdb's copy, which holds only in-frame ones; the method was immunoSEQ multiplex PCR. Found here are 200,000 to 250,000 clones, 80% to 90% of them singletons; the top ten hold 2.6%. Sequencing input: PBMCs. These receptors came from a young man in good health and CMV-seronegative.

This CDR3 reads CASSQEGAGESYGYTF. CDR3 in DNA: TGCGCCAGCAGCCAAGAAGGGGCGGGGGAGTCTTATGGCTACACCTTC. The chain recombines TRBV4-3 with TRBJ1-2; a weak D match, TRBD1 (5 bases). V gave up 0 bases and J gave up 5 bases, with 16 bases separating them. Germline V gives CDR1 LGHNA, CDR2 YSLEER. The CDR3 totals 16 residues.

The rearrangement uses TRBV5-6 and TRBJ2-3, with D unresolved. The V end lost 3 bases, the J end lost 6 bases, and 8 bases lay between the germline ends. Germline loops: CDR1 SGHDT, CDR2 YYEEEE. This CDR3 has 12 residues. CDR3 amino acids: CASSSTADTQYF. The CDR3 DNA sequence: TGTGCCAGCAGCTCCACAGCCGATACGCAGTATTTT.

The chain employs TRBV9 and TRBJ1-4; D gene ambiguous. This CDR3 has 14 amino acids. Germline loops: CDR1 SGDLS, CDR2 YYNGEE. Trimming removed 0 bases at V and 8 bases at J, with 11 bases between. The DNA of the CDR3 is TGTGCCAGCAGCGTAGGGACTGTGGGGGAAAAACTGTTTTTT. It specifies CASSVGTVGEKLFF.

The V gene is TRBV29-1, the J gene TRBJ2-1; 10 nucleotides align to TRBD2. Trimming took 4 bases from V and 7 from J; bases not matched to a gene: 4. The CDR3 consists of 13 residues. Per the germline V gene, CDR1 is SQVTM and CDR2 is ANQGSEA. CDR3 bases: TGCAGCGTTGTACTAGCGGGGAGGAATGAGCAGTTCTTC. Translated, it gives CSVVLAGRNEQFF.

The chain has TRBV30 and TRBJ2-6; no reliable D call. The CDR3 consists of 14 residues. With 2 bases removed from V and 3 bases from J, the gap between germline ends came to 8 bases. CDR1 and CDR2 from the germline V gene are GTSNPN and SVGIG (reference sequence). The DNA for the CDR3 is TGTGCCTGGAGTCGGGTAATTGGGGCCAACGTCCTGACTTTC. This sequence encodes CAWSRVIGANVLTF.

The rearrangement joins TRBV6-6 to TRBJ2-1; 9 positions agree with TRBD1. The V gene end was trimmed by 6 bases and the J gene end by 6 bases; junction bases not matched to a gene: 0. The CDR3 is 12 amino acids. The V gene's germline CDR1 is MNHNY and CDR2 SVGAGI (reference sequence). DNA of the CDR3: TGTGCCAGCAGACAGGGGGCCAATGAGCAGTTCTTC. Translation gives CASRQGANEQFF.

In this sample, this clone turned up once. This chain connects TRBV5-1 to TRBJ1-2; 10 bases are shared with TRBD1. V shed 4 bases and J 4 bases; nucleotides not matched to a gene: 4. This CDR3 is built from 14 residues. Germline lookup yields CDR1 SGHRS and CDR2 YFSETQ. Written as DNA, the CDR3 is TGCGCCAGCAGCACCCGGACAGGGGGCTATGGCTACACCTTC. Amino acids: CASSTRTGGYGYTF.

The chain employs TRBV6-5 and TRBJ1-6; 7 bases align to TRBD1. Germline CDR1 is MNHEY and CDR2 is SVGAGI. The CDR3 loop spans 13 amino acids. The trim removed 4 bases at V and 9 bases at J, leaving 3 bases unmatched. CDR3 sequence (DNA): TGTGCCAGCAGTTGGACAGGAGGTTCACCCCTCCACTTT. Amino acid sequence: CASSWTGGSPLHF.

The J gene is TRBJ2-3, the V gene TRBV29-1, with 7 bases aligning to TRBD2. This CDR3 region has 14 residues. Germline V gene lookup returns CDR1 SQVTM and CDR2 ANQGSEA. V gave up 1 base and J gave up 3 bases; unmatched junction bases: 4. The CDR3 is CSVEGYGGTDTQYF. The CDR3 coding sequence is TGCAGCGTTGAAGGGTACGGGGGGACAGATACGCAGTATTTT.

The chain couples TRBV28 to TRBJ1-2; D is ambiguous. The CDR3 runs 13 residues. CDR1 and CDR2 from the germline V gene are MDHEN and SYDVKM. Trimming removed 7 bases from V and 6 bases from J, with 15 bases in between. The CDR3 coding sequence is TGTGCCAGCATTTCACTCGGGGAACATGGCTACACCTTC. This translates into CASISLGEHGYTF.

This clone was counted a single time. V is TRBV5-1 and J is TRBJ1-5; no definite D call. CDR1 and CDR2 (germline): SGHRS, YFSETQ. The CDR3 sequence is 16 residues long. Trimming left V 0 bases short and J 0 bases short, with 10 bases between. The CDR3 loop is CASSLEPGYSNQPQHF. The CDR3 bases are TGCGCCAGCAGCTTGGAGCCCGGTTATAGCAATCAGCCCCAGCATTTT.

The rearrangement links TRBV2 to TRBJ2-4; perhaps TRBD2 as D (5 bases). Trimming took 4 bases from V and 5 from J, leaving 15 bases between them. The CDR3 is 15 amino acids. Germline-derived CDR1 and CDR2 are SNHLY and FYNNEI. CDR3 in amino acids: CASSAEVSGQNIQYF. CDR3 bases: TGTGCCAGCAGTGCAGAGGTGAGCGGCCAAAACATTCAGTACTTC.

This clone turned up a few times. Other nucleotide sequences in the sample specify the same CDR3. V usage is TRBV4-3 and J usage is TRBJ1-2; TRBD1 is a possible D gene (5 bases). V lost 0 bases and J 8 bases, leaving 7 bases between the germline ends. Germline CDR1 reads LGHNA; CDR2 reads YSLEER. The CDR3 extends over 12 amino acids. The CDR3 nucleotides read TGCGCCAGCAGCCAAGATAGGGGCGGCTACACCTTC. Translated, it gives CASSQDRGGYTF.

The CDR3 DNA is TGTGCCAGCAGCTTGGGATTCCGGACGGGACTCCCATCCTACAATGAGCAGTTCTTC. Protein product: CASSLGFRTGLPSYNEQFF. The V gene is TRBV5-8, the J gene TRBJ2-1, with D possibly matching TRBD2 (6 bases). The length of the CDR3 is 19 residues. V lost 0 bases and J 1 base, leaving 20 bases between the germline ends. Germline V gene data show CDR1 as SGHTS and CDR2 as YDEGEE.

The chain combines TRBV28 with TRBJ1-3, with D possibly TRBD1 on 5 matching bases. The CDR3 length is 15 residues. Trimming removed 4 bases from V and 1 base from J, with 11 bases in between. CDR1 is MDHEN and CDR2 is SYDVKM in the germline V gene. The CDR3 spells CASSYQGSSGNTIYF. In DNA form, the CDR3 reads TGTGCCAGCAGTTATCAGGGTAGTTCTGGAAACACCATATATTTT.

This clone was picked up one time. The gene calls are TRBV2 and TRBJ2-4; possible D gene TRBD1, 5 bases. The germline V gene has CDR1 SNHLY and CDR2 FYNNEI. V was cut by 0 bases and J by 8 bases, with 11 bases left in between. The CDR3 sequence is 14 residues long. Written as DNA, the CDR3 is TGTGCCAGCAGTGAAGCGGGTATAGGGGACATTCAGTACTTC. Residues: CASSEAGIGDIQYF. Complete variable domain (other parts from reference TRBV2 and TRBJ2-4): EPEVTQTPSHQVTQMGQEVILRCVPISNHLYFYWYRQILGQKVEFLVSFYNNEISEKSEIFDDQFSVERPDGSNFTLKIRSTKLEDSAMYFCASSEAGIGDIQYFGAGTRLSVL.

The V call is TRBV15, the J call TRBJ1-2; the D is unclear. The V gene's germline CDR1 is LNHNV and CDR2 YYDKDF (reference sequence). This CDR3 contains 13 residues. V lost 0 bases and J 3 bases, leaving 5 bases between the germline ends. The CDR3 sequence: CATSRERDYGYTF. CDR3 DNA: TGTGCCACCAGCAGAGAGCGGGACTATGGCTACACCTTC. Full variable domain (rest looked up from reference TRBV15 and TRBJ1-2): DAMVIQNPRYQVTQFGKPVTLSCSQTLNHNVMYWYQQKSSQAPKLLFHYYDKDFNNEADTPDNFQSRRPNTSFCFLDIRSPGLGDTAMYLCATSRERDYGYTFGSGTRLTVV.

This clone was counted only a few times. The rearrangement uses TRBV7-6 and TRBJ2-5; D is unclear. The CDR3 loop spans 12 amino acids. The V gene lost 1 base and the J gene lost 8 bases, with 8 bases spanning the gap. Germline V gene lookup returns CDR1 SGHVS and CDR2 FNYEAQ. The DNA for the CDR3 is TGTGCCAGCAGCTTAGAATCACACACCCAGTACTTC. Its translation is CASSLESHTQYF.

The chain links TRBV15 to TRBJ2-7; 10 nucleotides line up with TRBD1. The germline CDR1 and CDR2 sequences are LNHNV and YYDKDF (reference sequence). The CDR3 loop spans 14 amino acids. V lost 3 bases to trimming and J lost 3 bases; unmatched junction nucleotides: 2. The CDR3 region has the DNA TGTGCCACCAGCAGGGACAGGGGGATCTACGAGCAGTACTTC. It translates to CATSRDRGIYEQYF.

This chain links TRBV2 with TRBJ1-5, with D perhaps matching TRBD1 (6 bases). Trimming removed 8 bases at V and 4 bases at J, with 15 bases between. The length of the CDR3 is 14 residues. The germline V gene has CDR1 SNHLY and CDR2 FYNNEI. DNA for the CDR3: TGTGCCAGCTCTGACAGGTCTCGGAATCAGCCCCAGCATTTT. Translation: CASSDRSRNQPQHF.